Sequencing of this TCR beta chain was carried out in a study of beta chain features in type 1 diabetes. Study outcomes and limitations: Patients with Type 1 diabetes showed moderately but significantly shorter TCRB CDR3s in all four CD4+ subsets. Among patients, naive, central memory and Treg TCRB repertoires appeared more similar than among healthy donors.

The CDR3 spans 13 residues. V was pared by 3 bases and J by 9 bases, with 12 bases between. Per the germline V gene, CDR1 is LGHNA and CDR2 is YSLEER. Around 0.12 L of blood, on average, came from one heparinised draw per donor. Investigators reverse transcribed all isolated RNA, so they sequenced expressed TCRB transcripts. Sequencing was performed with immunoSEQ multiplex PCR; in TCRdb, only in-frame clones are kept and a portion is missing. This table holds nearly 350,000 clones, around 9% found once. This clone came up a few times. What it binds is not known. The sample taken for sequencing was central memory CD4+ T cells from blood. The chain joins TRBV4-3 to TRBJ1-5, with D possibly TRBD1 on 5 matching bases. The clonotype originates from a man under 40 with type 1 diabetes. As DNA, the CDR3 is TGCGCCAGCAGCCAGGGGACTTCCGGGCCCCAGCATTTT. It specifies CASSQGTSGPQHF.